A single sample is the source of the 21 T cell receptor beta chains below, sequenced in a study of OX40 agonist ivuxolimab in advanced cancers. Repertoires were generated with immunoSEQ multiplex PCR, while TCRdb's copy carries only in-frame clones and drops some. The data show 82,000 or so clones, approximately 85% seen once. Source: CD4+ or CD8+ T cells sorted from blood, taken in a trial of the OX40 agonist ivuxolimab. These receptors were collected from an adult with an advanced solid tumor such as melanoma, head and neck, liver or kidney cancer.

This clone was seen only once. The chain combines TRBV6-5 with TRBJ1-2; weak D call: TRBD1 (5 bases). Trimming left V 5 bases short and J 0 bases short, with 13 bases between. Looked up from germline, CDR1 is MNHEY and CDR2 is SVGAGI. The CDR3 contains 15 residues. The DNA of the CDR3 is TGTGCCAGCAGTGGGGGTAGGGTCGCTAACTATGGCTACACCTTC. This gives the protein CASSGGRVANYGYTF.

The chain joins TRBV5-1 to TRBJ2-3; D gene ambiguous. The CDR3 has 14 residues. V was cut by 3 bases and J by 6 bases, with 14 bases left in between. The germline gives CDR1 SGHRS, CDR2 YFSETQ. The CDR3 region is CASSYEKPADTQYF. CDR3 DNA: TGCGCCAGCAGCTACGAAAAACCCGCCGATACGCAGTATTTT.

This rearrangement joins TRBV10-1 to TRBJ2-3, with 10 bases that match TRBD2. The CDR3 is 17 residues long. Germline V gene data show CDR1 as WNHNN and CDR2 as SYGVQD (reference sequence). J gave up 5 bases and V 3 bases, and 11 bases lay outside the gene matches. CDR3 amino acids: CASSDPGEAGGRDTQYF. CDR3 nucleotide sequence: TGCGCCAGCAGTGACCCAGGGGAAGCGGGGGGGCGAGATACGCAGTATTTT.

The V gene is TRBV6-5, the J gene TRBJ1-1; D is uncertain. The V end lost 6 bases, the J end lost 1 base, and 15 bases lay between the germline ends. The CDR3 consists of 15 residues. From germline, CDR1 is MNHEY and CDR2 SVGAGI. CDR3 nucleotides: TGTGCCAGCAGCCCCCATACGAGAGGGAACACTGAAGCTTTCTTT. Protein sequence: CASSPHTRGNTEAFF.

The chain recombines TRBV2 with TRBJ1-1; the D gene is possibly TRBD1 (5 bases). The CDR3 extends over 13 amino acids. The germline CDR1 and CDR2 sequences are SNHLY and FYNNEI. V lost 7 bases and J 0 bases, leaving 9 bases between the germline ends. The CDR3 is CASTGLLNTEAFF. Written as DNA, the CDR3 is TGTGCCAGCACGGGGCTACTGAACACTGAAGCTTTCTTT.

The chain links TRBV7-9 to TRBJ1-4; D remains ambiguous. V was shortened by 2 bases and J by 13 bases, with 8 bases between the two germline ends. The CDR3 covers 11 residues. Per the germline V gene, CDR1 is SEHNR and CDR2 is FQNEAQ (reference sequence). CDR3 in DNA: TGTGCCAGCAGCTTAACCGAATTACTGTTTTTT. It specifies CASSLTELLFF. The complete variable domain, with remaining parts taken from reference TRBV7-9 and TRBJ1-4, reads DTGVSQNPRHKITKRGQNVTFRCDPISEHNRLYWYRQTLGQGPEFLTYFQNEAQLEKSRLLSDRFSAERPKGSFSTLEIQRTEQGDSAMYLCASSLTELLFFGSGTQLSVL.

By share, this clone ranks as medium-sized. The genes are TRBV9 and TRBJ2-6, with TRBD1 identical over 11 bases. This CDR3 is built from 17 residues. In germline, CDR1 is SGDLS, CDR2 YYNGEE. After removal of 4 bases from V and 0 bases from J, the junction contained 3 bases not matched to a gene. The CDR3, as DNA: TGTGCCAGCAGCCCGGGGACAGGGGGCTCTGGGGCCAACGTCCTGACTTTC. Protein: CASSPGTGGSGANVLTF.

V and J are TRBV5-1 and TRBJ2-7; D tentatively reads TRBD1 or TRBD2 (5 bases each). From germline, CDR1 is SGHRS and CDR2 YFSETQ. CDR3 length equals 15 residues. Deletions cut 4 bases from V and 2 bases from J, with 16 bases between. The CDR3 protein is CASSTDSGRAYEQYF. The CDR3 DNA reads TGCGCCAGCAGCACCGACTCAGGGCGGGCCTACGAGCAGTACTTC.

The gene calls are TRBV5-4 and TRBJ1-4; maybe TRBD1 (6 bases). The CDR3 has 15 amino acids. V lost 0 bases and J 6 bases, leaving 12 bases between the germline ends. CDR1 SGHNT and CDR2 YYREEE come from the germline V gene (reference sequence). This CDR3 is CASSLEAGADEKLFF. The CDR3 DNA is TGTGCCAGCAGCTTGGAGGCAGGGGCGGATGAAAAACTGTTTTTT.

The chain employs TRBV6-5 and TRBJ1-6, with a weak D call TRBD1 (5 bases). Trimming shortened V by 6 bases and J by 7 bases, and 16 bases separated the two germline ends. Germline lookup yields CDR1 MNHEY and CDR2 SVGAGI. The CDR3 runs 15 residues. Here the CDR3 DNA reads TGTGCCAGCAGGCCACCCACCGGGACGAATTCACCCCTCCACTTT. It is translated as CASRPPTGTNSPLHF.

The chain employs TRBV10-3 and TRBJ1-4; 7 bases fit TRBD1. Germline V CDR1 and CDR2: ENHRY, SYGVKD. The CDR3 contains 16 residues. Germline trimming cut 2 bases from V and 2 bases from J; bases unmatched to any gene: 5. CDR3 protein: CAISEARTGTNEKLFF. The CDR3 nucleotides are TGTGCCATCAGTGAGGCAAGGACAGGTACTAATGAAAAACTGTTTTTT.

The CDR3 coding sequence is TGTGCCATCGGGGCTACCCTAGGGGAGACCCAGTACTTC. Amino acids: CAIGATLGETQYF. The rearrangement joins TRBV10-3 to TRBJ2-5, with D perhaps matching TRBD1 (5 bases). Germline CDR1 and CDR2: ENHRY and SYGVKD. V lost 8 bases, J lost 5 bases, and 15 bases lay in between. The CDR3 length is 13 residues.

This clone was observed a handful of times. This rearrangement joins TRBV2 to TRBJ1-2; D is unresolved. Germline CDR1 SNHLY, CDR2 FYNNEI. V was cut by 2 bases and J by 4 bases, with 8 bases left in between. CDR3 length equals 13 residues. CDR3 nucleotides: TGTGCCAGCAGTGAACAAGGGTCCTATGGCTACACCTTC. Translated, it gives CASSEQGSYGYTF.

The chain is built from TRBV7-2 and TRBJ2-3; 7 positions agree with TRBD1. After removal of 3 bases from V and 2 bases from J, the junction contained 2 bases not matched to a gene. The CDR3 is 14 residues long. The germline gives CDR1 SGHTA, CDR2 FQGNSA. This CDR3 is CASSFGQATDTQYF. The CDR3 DNA reads as TGTGCCAGCAGCTTTGGACAGGCCACAGATACGCAGTATTTT.

The V gene is TRBV14, the J gene TRBJ1-2, with unresolved D. Trimming removed 1 base at V and 8 bases at J, with 14 bases between. Germline-derived CDR1 and CDR2 are SGHDN and FVKESK. The CDR3 length is 14 residues. CDR3 DNA sequence: TGTGCCAGCAGCCAAGCTTCGGGGATGGAGGGCTACACCTTC. This codes for CASSQASGMEGYTF.

The V and J genes are TRBV30 and TRBJ1-2; 7 nucleotides align to TRBD1. The germline gives CDR1 GTSNPN, CDR2 SVGIG (reference sequence). J was trimmed by 4 bases and V by 1 base; bases with no gene match: 3. This CDR3 is built from 13 residues. CDR3 loop: CAWSGQGVYGYTF. CDR3 bases: TGTGCCTGGAGTGGACAGGGAGTCTATGGCTACACCTTC.

Only a few counts were recorded for this clone. The CDR3 here is CASSPGQGNTEAFF. Here the CDR3 DNA reads TGTGCCAGCAGTCCCGGACAGGGGAACACTGAAGCTTTCTTT. V usage is TRBV6-6 and J usage is TRBJ1-1; 8 nucleotides agree with TRBD1. With V trimmed by 5 bases and J by 1 base, 3 bases remained unmatched. The length of the CDR3 is 14 residues. CDR1 and CDR2 (germline): MNHNY, SVGAGI (reference sequence).

The chain recombines TRBV7-2 with TRBJ2-1; TRBD2 aligns across 11 bases. The CDR3 is made up of 15 amino acids. The ends lost 5 bases at V and 3 bases at J; junction bases unmatched: 3. Per the germline V gene, CDR1 is SGHTA and CDR2 is FQGNSA. The CDR3 reads CASSVLAGVYNEQFF. In DNA form, the CDR3 reads TGTGCCAGCAGCGTACTAGCGGGAGTCTACAATGAGCAGTTCTTC. The full variable domain, rest sourced from reference TRBV7-2 and TRBJ2-1, is GAGVSQSPSNKVTEKGKDVELRCDPISGHTALYWYRQSLGQGLEFLIYFQGNSAPDKSGLPSDRFSAERTGGSVSTLTIQRTQQEDSAVYLCASSVLAGVYNEQFFGPGTRLTVL.

This chain joins TRBV28 and TRBJ1-3, with a possible D match to TRBD1 (5 bases). CDR1 MDHEN and CDR2 SYDVKM come from the germline V gene. The CDR3 is made up of 15 amino acids. The germline V and J ends were trimmed by 10 bases and 0 bases, with 16 bases remaining between them. The CDR3 protein is CATHQGSLSGNTIYF. CDR3 DNA: TGTGCCACCCACCAGGGAAGCCTCTCTGGAAACACCATATATTTT.

The chain links TRBV11-3 to TRBJ2-1, with D perhaps matching TRBD2 (6 bases). V lost 1 base and J lost 3, with 7 bases in between. The V gene's germline CDR1 is SGHNT and CDR2 YENEEA. This CDR3 contains 14 residues. The CDR3 is CASSLGTNYNEQFF. In DNA, the CDR3 is TGTGCCAGCAGCTTAGGGACTAACTACAATGAGCAGTTCTTC.

The chain carries TRBV7-6 and TRBJ2-7; weak D call: TRBD2 (5 bases). Germline values: CDR1 SGHVS, CDR2 FNYEAQ. Trimming shortened V by 1 base and J by 6 bases, and 7 bases separated the two germline ends. CDR3 length: 12 residues. The CDR3 region is CASSLGGSEQYF. The CDR3 nucleotides read TGTGCCAGCAGCTTAGGAGGGTCCGAGCAGTACTTC.